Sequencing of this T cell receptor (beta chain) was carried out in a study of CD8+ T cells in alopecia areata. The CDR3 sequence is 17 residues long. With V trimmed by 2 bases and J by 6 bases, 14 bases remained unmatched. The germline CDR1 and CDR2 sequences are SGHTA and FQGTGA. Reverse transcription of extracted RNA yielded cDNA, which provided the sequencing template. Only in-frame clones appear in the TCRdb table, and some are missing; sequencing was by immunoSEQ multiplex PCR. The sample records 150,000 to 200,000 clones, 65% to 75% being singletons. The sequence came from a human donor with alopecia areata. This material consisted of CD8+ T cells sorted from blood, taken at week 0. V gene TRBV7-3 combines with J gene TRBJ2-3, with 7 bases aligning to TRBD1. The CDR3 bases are TGTGCCAGCAGCTTACTCCCACAGGGGAGTTTAGAGGATACGCAGTATTTT. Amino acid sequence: CASSLLPQGSLEDTQYF.